This entry is about one T cell receptor (beta chain). What it recognizes is unknown. Trimming left V 5 bases short and J 6 bases short, with 13 bases between. This CDR3 has 13 amino acids. This entry comes from a study of blood T cells in healthy people across ages. General observations from the study: The long-lived group displayed more naive CD4+ cells, plus higher diversity, than the aged donors did.

A J-beta primer mix and a sample-barcoded 5' primer were used in a second PCR of roughly 6 to 11 cycles. TCRdb re-analysed the 5' RACE reads in MiXCR, keeping a single row per CDR3 protein. Seen here are approximately 1.5 million distinct CDR3 sequences, 35% to 45% observed once, and the top ten hold around 4%. The receptor's source is a woman younger than 35 in good health. The chain carries TRBV12-3 or TRBV12-4 and TRBJ1-1; weak D call: TRBD1 (6 bases). The material sequenced was blood. The CDR3 spells CASSDTGLSEAFF. Written as DNA, the CDR3 is TGTGCCAGCAGTGACACAGGGCTCTCTGAAGCTTTCTTT.